One sample yielded the 8 T cell receptor beta chains listed below, sequenced in a study of T cell responses to AZD1222 COVID-19 vaccine (dated by TCRdb to the early 2020s). Sample time point, as interpreted from the label and publication: baseline before first vaccination. Library creation used the immunoSEQ multiplex PCR assay. As stored in TCRdb, this immuneACCESS dataset retains in-frame rearrangements with V and J assigned. A fraction of the clones does not appear; measured against another copy, unresolved V genes explain less than half of the discrepancy, and the remainder lacks a known reason. Here the sample has about 150,000 clones; more than 85% occur a single time. The ten top clones hold around 1.4% of the sample. Sequenced material: peripheral blood, taken on day 0 of AZD1222 vaccination. These receptors all stem from an adult in good health.

Only one count was recorded for this clone. This sequence joins TRBV7-6 and TRBJ1-6; a possible D gene is TRBD1 (5 bases). The V gene's germline CDR1 is SGHVS and CDR2 FNYEAQ. This CDR3 is 14 amino acids long. Trimming left V 6 bases short and J 6 bases short, with 12 bases between. Here the CDR3 DNA reads TGTGCCAGCAGTTCCGGGGCCCTTAATTCACCCCTCCACTTT. Its protein product is CASSSGALNSPLHF. Based on the CDR3 plus reference TRBV7-6 and TRBJ1-6, the full variable domain is GAGVSQSPRYKVTKRGQDVALRCDPISGHVSLYWYRQALGQGPEFLTYFNYEAQQDKSGLPNDRFSAERPEGSISTLTIQRTEQRDSAMYRCASSSGALNSPLHFGNGTRLTVT.

The gene calls are TRBV5-6 and TRBJ1-6, with D possibly being TRBD1 (5 bases). CDR3 length equals 13 residues. The germline V gene has CDR1 SGHDT and CDR2 YYEEEE. The ends were cut back, 3 bases at V and 7 bases at J, with 8 bases in the middle. CDR3 in amino acids: CASSWGVNSPLHF. CDR3 DNA: TGTGCCAGCAGCTGGGGGGTGAATTCACCCCTCCACTTT.

V usage is TRBV30 and J usage is TRBJ1-5, with no clear D. CDR3 length equals 15 residues. Trimming removed 1 base from V and 9 bases from J, with 19 bases in between. Looked up from germline, CDR1 is GTSNPN and CDR2 is SVGIG (reference sequence). CDR3 sequence: CAWSERTAPRGPQHF. The DNA for the CDR3 is TGTGCCTGGAGTGAGCGGACGGCCCCGCGTGGGCCCCAGCATTTT.

The J gene is TRBJ2-5, the V gene TRBV9; 10 bases fit TRBD2. This CDR3 is 17 amino acids long. After removal of 0 bases from V and 4 bases from J, the junction contained 9 bases not matched to a gene. Germline lookup yields CDR1 SGDLS and CDR2 YYNGEE. CDR3: CASSVDLAGAVRETQYF. Here the CDR3 DNA reads TGTGCCAGCAGCGTAGATCTAGCGGGGGCCGTTAGAGAGACCCAGTACTTC.

The rearrangement uses TRBV6-5 and TRBJ1-1; D is undetermined. V lost 4 bases and J 0 bases, leaving 6 bases between the germline ends. The V gene's germline CDR1 is MNHEY and CDR2 SVGAGI. CDR3 length: 13 residues. The CDR3 reads CASSSGMNTEAFF. The CDR3 DNA follows: TGTGCCAGCAGTTCCGGAATGAACACTGAAGCTTTCTTT.

This chain links TRBV28 with TRBJ2-1, with TRBD2 identical over 9 bases. The CDR3 covers 16 residues. Germline trimming cut 5 bases from V and 0 bases from J; bases unmatched to any gene: 5. Germline V CDR1 and CDR2: MDHEN, SYDVKM. The CDR3, as DNA: TGTGCCAGCAGTCCTAGCGGGAAGAGCTCCTACAATGAGCAGTTCTTC. This sequence encodes CASSPSGKSSYNEQFF.

The chain has TRBV13 and TRBJ2-1, with TRBD2 identical over 13 bases. The CDR3 is 16 residues long. CDR1 is PRHDT, CDR2 FYEKMQ, per germline (reference sequence). The junction had 7 bases not matched to a gene; V was cut back by 4 bases and J by 7 bases. The CDR3 loop is CASSSPGTSGVNEQFF. For the CDR3, the DNA is TGTGCCAGCAGCTCCCCCGGGACTAGCGGGGTTAATGAGCAGTTCTTC.

V usage is TRBV5-1 and J usage is TRBJ2-2; D not resolved. Trimming stripped 6 bases from V and 4 bases from J, with 13 bases between. The CDR3 contains 14 residues. Germline V CDR1 and CDR2: SGHRS, YFSETQ. In DNA, the CDR3 is TGCGCCAGCAATAACGGAGACTTCACCGGGGAGCTGTTTTTT. It codes for CASNNGDFTGELFF.